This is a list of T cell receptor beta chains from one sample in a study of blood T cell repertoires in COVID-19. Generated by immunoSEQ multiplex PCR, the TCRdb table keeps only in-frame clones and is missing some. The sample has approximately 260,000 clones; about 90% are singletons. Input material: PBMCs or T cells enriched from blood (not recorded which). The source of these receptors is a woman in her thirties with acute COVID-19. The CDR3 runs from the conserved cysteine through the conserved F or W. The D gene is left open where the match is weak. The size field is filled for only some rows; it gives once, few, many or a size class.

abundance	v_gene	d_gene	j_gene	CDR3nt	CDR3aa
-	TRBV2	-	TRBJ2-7	TGTGCCAGCAGTGAATCTAGTGGCTCCTACGAGCAGTACTTC	CASSESSGSYEQYF
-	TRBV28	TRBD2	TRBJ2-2	TGTGCCACTCTAGCGGGGGTCACCGGGGAGCTGTTTTTT	CATLAGVTGELFF
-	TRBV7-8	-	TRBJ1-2	TGTGCCAGCAGCGGGCATCGAGTTGGGGGGGGCGGCTATGGCTACACCTTC	CASSGHRVGGGGYGYTF
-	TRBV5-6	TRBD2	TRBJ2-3	TGTGCCAGCAGTTTCCTAGCGGGGGGCACAGATACGCAGTATTTT	CASSFLAGGTDTQYF
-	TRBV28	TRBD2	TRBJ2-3	TGTGCCAGCAGTTTAACCGGGACTAGCGGGGGGGCAGATACGCAGTATTTT	CASSLTGTSGGADTQYF
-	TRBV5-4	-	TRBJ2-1	TGTGCCAGCAGCTTTCGGGACAATGAGCAGTTCTTC	CASSFRDNEQFF
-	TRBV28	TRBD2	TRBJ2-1	TGTGCCAGCAGGTGGGCGGGAGGCCGCTCCTACAATGAGCAGTTCTTC	CASRWAGGRSYNEQFF
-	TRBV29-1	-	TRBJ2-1	TGCAGCGTTGAAAGTTCTGCAGGAAGGTCCTACAATGAGCAGTTCTTC	CSVESSAGRSYNEQFF
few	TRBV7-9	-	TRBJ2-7	TGTGCCAGCAGCTTCAGGGCTAACTACGAGCAGTACTTC	CASSFRANYEQYF
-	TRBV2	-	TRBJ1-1	TGTGCCAGCAGGGAAGAGCTGAACACTGAAGCTTTCTTT	CASREELNTEAFF
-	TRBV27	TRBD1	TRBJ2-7	TGTGCCAGCAGTTTAAACAGGGGGCGAGGCGAGCAGTACTTC	CASSLNRGRGEQYF
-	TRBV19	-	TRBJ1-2	TGTGCCAGTAGTATAGAACACAGCAACTATGGCTACACCTTC	CASSIEHSNYGYTF
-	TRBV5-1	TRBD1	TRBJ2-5	TGCGCCAGCAGCCTGACAGGGGGTAACCAAGAGACCCAGTACTTC	CASSLTGGNQETQYF
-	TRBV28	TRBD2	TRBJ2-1	TGTGCCAGCAGTTACCTACTAGCGGGTGCGTCAGGTGAGCAGTTCTTC	CASSYLLAGASGEQFF
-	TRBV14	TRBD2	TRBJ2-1	TGTGCCAGCAGCCCCCCAGTCCGGACTAGCGCAAACAATGAGCAGTTCTTC	CASSPPVRTSANNEQFF
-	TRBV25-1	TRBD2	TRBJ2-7	TGTGCCAGCAGTGTCAAGATCAGCGGGAGCTACGAGCAGTACTTC	CASSVKISGSYEQYF